One and the same sample provided the 7 T cell receptor beta chains below, sequenced in a study of blood T cells in healthy people across ages. Through a sample-barcoded 5' primer and a J-beta primer mix, a second PCR was run for roughly 6 to 12 cycles. Via MiXCR, TCRdb re-called the 5' RACE reads, giving one row per CDR3 protein. Among roughly 900,000 distinct CDR3 sequences listed, around 30% were seen once. What was sequenced was blood. Receptors were obtained from an elderly woman in good health.

This clonotype turned up a few times. This chain links TRBV6-5 with TRBJ1-2, with 9 bases fitting TRBD1. The V gene end was trimmed by 10 bases and the J gene end by 8 bases; junction bases not matched to a gene: 11. The CDR3 is made up of 13 amino acids. CDR1 is MNHEY and CDR2 is SVGAGI in the germline V gene. This CDR3 reads CATLTGGTLGYTF. The CDR3, as DNA: TGTGCCACCCTAACAGGGGGCACATTGGGCTACACCTTC.

This clonotype is a singleton in its sample. A much larger clone is a single base away; this may be a read error. Here the CDR3 reads CATSDLGYTQYF. The CDR3 DNA reads TGTGCCACCAGTGATTTAGGCTATACGCAGTATTTT. The chain has TRBV24-1 and TRBJ2-3; no clear D gene. With 1 base removed from V and 7 bases from J, the gap between germline ends came to 5 bases. Germline V CDR1 and CDR2: KGHDR, SFDVKD. CDR3 size: 12 residues.

This clonotype came up many times. V gene TRBV7-9 combines with J gene TRBJ2-3; no clear D. CDR1 and CDR2 from the germline V gene are SEHNR and FQNEAQ (reference sequence). The V end was cut by 3 bases, the J end by 7 bases, with 8 bases between. The CDR3 runs to 12 residues. CDR3 sequence: CASSLRLNTQYF. CDR3 bases: TGTGCCAGCAGCTTGCGTCTAAATACGCAGTATTTT. The full variable domain, completed using reference TRBV7-9 and TRBJ2-3, is DTGVSQNPRHKITKRGQNVTFRCDPISEHNRLYWYRQTLGQGPEFLTYFQNEAQLEKSRLLSDRFSAERPKGSFSTLEIQRTEQGDSAMYLCASSLRLNTQYFGPGTRLTVL.

This clonotype was observed many times. The chain uses TRBV5-1 and TRBJ2-1; 7 positions match TRBD1. Germline CDR1 is SGHRS and CDR2 is YFSETQ. Losses at the gene ends were 4 bases for V and 6 bases for J; bases not matched to a gene: 4. The CDR3 contains 13 residues. CDR3 protein: CASSVDRPNEQFF. The CDR3 DNA follows: TGCGCCAGCAGCGTGGACAGGCCCAATGAGCAGTTCTTC.

This clonotype was seen a handful of times. The V call is TRBV24-1, the J call TRBJ2-3, with 10 bases matching TRBD2. Losses at the gene ends were 7 bases for V and 6 bases for J; bases not matched to a gene: 15. This CDR3 has 17 residues. Germline lookup yields CDR1 KGHDR and CDR2 SFDVKD. This chain's CDR3 is CATSPKFGAGGWDTQYF. The CDR3 nucleotides are TGTGCCACCAGCCCTAAATTTGGAGCGGGGGGGTGGGATACGCAGTATTTT.

The chain uses TRBV10-3 and TRBJ1-2; D remains unclear. Per the germline V gene, CDR1 is ENHRY and CDR2 is SYGVKD. Trimming took 3 bases from V and 0 from J, leaving 2 bases between them. The CDR3 contains 12 residues. DNA of the CDR3: TGTGCCATCAGTGACACTAACTATGGCTACACCTTC. As protein: CAISDTNYGYTF.

In this sample, this clonotype turned up a few times. The rearrangement joins TRBV9 to TRBJ1-1; 8 nucleotides align to TRBD1. CDR1 is SGDLS and CDR2 is YYNGEE in the germline V gene. The CDR3 is 17 amino acids. The V segment lost 0 bases and the J segment 1 base; nucleotides outside the gene matches: 8. CDR3 protein: CASSVGQGAISNTEAFF. In DNA form, the CDR3 reads TGTGCCAGCAGCGTAGGTCAGGGGGCAATATCGAACACTGAAGCTTTCTTT.